These 14 T cell receptor beta chains originate from one sample sequenced in a study of shared clonotypes between healthy human individuals. As defined, naive CD8 cells were CD45RO-negative and positively selected for CCR7, with terminally differentiated effector memory CD45RA+ cells excluded. The protocol was immunoSEQ multiplex PCR, while the TCRdb copy is restricted to in-frame clones and leaves out a portion. The sample lists roughly 1,800,000 clones; about 95% were seen once. Sequencing was performed on naive CD8+ T cells sorted from blood. These receptor sequences come from a man aged 18 to 30 in good health.

The gene calls are TRBV11-3 and TRBJ2-7; 9 nucleotides match TRBD1. V trimming: 3 bases; J trimming: 3 bases; junction bases outside the gene matches: 3. Germline V gene sequence: CDR1 SGHNT, CDR2 YENEEA. This CDR3 is built from 14 residues. CDR3 residues: CASSLWTGDYEQYF. The CDR3 DNA sequence: TGTGCCAGCAGCTTGTGGACAGGGGACTACGAGCAGTACTTC.

This chain joins TRBV5-4 and TRBJ1-4; TRBD1 is a possible D gene (6 bases). The germline V and J ends were trimmed by 4 bases and 0 bases, with 13 bases remaining between them. The length of the CDR3 is 16 residues. Germline V gene sequence: CDR1 SGHNT, CDR2 YYREEE (reference sequence). The CDR3 nucleotides are TGTGCCAGCAGCGAAGGCCAGGGGACAACTAATGAAAAACTGTTTTTT. Its translation is CASSEGQGTTNEKLFF.

The chain links TRBV4-1 to TRBJ2-7, with D unclear. V shed 4 bases and J shed 2 bases, with 15 bases lying between them. The CDR3 totals 15 residues. From germline, CDR1 is MGHRA and CDR2 YSYEKL. CDR3 nucleotide sequence: TGCGCCAGCAGCCTGACGGTACAGCCCGCCTACGAGCAGTACTTC. Its protein is CASSLTVQPAYEQYF.

The table lists this clone with a count of one. The J gene is TRBJ2-1, the V gene TRBV4-3; the match to TRBD2 covers 12 bases. Unmatched junction bases numbered 5, after V lost 0 bases and J lost 5 bases. This CDR3 has 17 residues. Germline V lookup: CDR1 LGHNA, CDR2 YSLEER. The CDR3 DNA reads TGCGCCAGCAGCCAAGAACGGCGACTAGCGGGAGACAATGAGCAGTTCTTC. As protein: CASSQERRLAGDNEQFF.

The chain links TRBV4-1 to TRBJ2-7; D not resolved. This CDR3 spans 15 amino acids. V lost 0 bases to trimming and J lost 3 bases, with 12 bases between them. The germline V gene encodes CDR1 MGHRA and CDR2 YSYEKL. The CDR3 region has the DNA TGCGCCAGCAGCCAAGATCATAGCAGGTACTACGAGCAGTACTTC. As protein: CASSQDHSRYYEQYF.

This clone was counted only a few times. This rearrangement joins TRBV13 to TRBJ1-2, with TRBD1 matching 10 bases. V lost 5 bases to trimming and J lost 8 bases; unmatched junction nucleotides: 5. Looked up from germline, CDR1 is PRHDT and CDR2 is FYEKMQ (reference sequence). The CDR3 has 13 residues. For the CDR3, the DNA is TGTGCCAGCAGCCAGGGACAGGGGATCGGCTACACCTTC. As protein: CASSQGQGIGYTF.

The V call is TRBV5-1, the J call TRBJ1-1, with unresolved D. There are 13 residues in the CDR3. V lost 0 bases, J lost 7 bases, and 10 bases lay in between. Germline CDR1 and CDR2: SGHRS and YFSETQ. As DNA, the CDR3 is TGCGCCAGCAGCTTGGTCGCGGGTTTTGAAGCTTTCTTT. The encoded protein is CASSLVAGFEAFF.

The genes are TRBV15 and TRBJ2-7, with D tentatively TRBD1 (7 bases). The V end was cut by 5 bases, the J end by 2 bases, with 13 bases between. Germline CDR1 and CDR2: LNHNV and YYDKDF (reference sequence). This CDR3 is built from 14 residues. The CDR3 DNA is TGTGCCACCAGCCCCGGGGGACAGACCTACGAGCAGTACTTC. The encoded protein is CATSPGGQTYEQYF.

As concerns this clone: This CDR3 is also generated by other DNA sequences in the sample. The chain links TRBV7-9 to TRBJ2-7; D call uncertain. The CDR3 runs to 14 residues. The V end was cut by 1 base, the J end by 2 bases, with 9 bases between. The V gene's germline CDR1 is SEHNR and CDR2 FQNEAQ (reference sequence). CDR3 DNA sequence: TGTGCCAGCAGCTTAGACGGTTCCCCCTACGAGCAGTACTTC. Translated: CASSLDGSPYEQYF.

This clone has just one count. This chain connects TRBV7-2 to TRBJ2-2; 7 bases align to TRBD2. The CDR3 sequence is 12 residues long. The J segment lost 7 bases and the V segment lost 11 bases, leaving 7 bases of the junction unmatched. The V gene's germline CDR1 is SGHTA and CDR2 FQGNSA. CDR3 residues: CAGLAGFGELFF. CDR3 DNA: TGTGCCGGATTAGCGGGTTTCGGGGAGCTGTTTTTT.

The chain is built from TRBV7-9 and TRBJ2-4, with D unresolved. This CDR3 has 16 residues. Trimming took 5 bases from V and 0 from J, leaving 14 bases between them. Germline V lookup: CDR1 SEHNR, CDR2 FQNEAQ (reference sequence). The chain's CDR3 is CASSPPYSLAKNIQYF. CDR3 nucleotides: TGTGCCAGCAGCCCTCCCTATTCCCTAGCCAAAAACATTCAGTACTTC.

Remarks on this clone: In the same sample, other DNA sequences code for this CDR3. The chain recombines TRBV4-3 with TRBJ2-5, with TRBD2 identical over 7 bases. The CDR3 contains 14 residues. V lost 1 base, J lost 5 bases, and 4 bases stayed unmatched. Germline CDR1 and CDR2: LGHNA and YSLEER. In DNA form, the CDR3 reads TGCGCCAGCAGCCAAGGCCTGGGGGGGGAGACCCAGTACTTC. This sequence encodes CASSQGLGGETQYF.

The chain recombines TRBV5-4 with TRBJ2-7; D is uncertain. The V gene lost 1 base and the J gene lost 6 bases, with 14 bases spanning the gap. Germline loops: CDR1 SGHNT, CDR2 YYREEE (reference sequence). The CDR3 is 14 amino acids. For the CDR3, the DNA is TGTGCCAGCAGCTTGACCAGTATTCCCCTCGAGCAGTACTTC. It specifies CASSLTSIPLEQYF. Using reference TRBV5-4 and TRBJ2-7 for the parts outside the CDR3, the full variable domain is ETGVTQSPTHLIKTRGQQVTLRCSSQSGHNTVSWYQQALGQGPQFIFQYYREEENGRGNFPPRFSGLQFPNYSSELNVNALELDDSALYLCASSLTSIPLEQYFGPGTRLTVT.

On this clone itself: Other DNA sequences from this sample encode an identical CDR3 as well. Here the CDR3 reads CASSITAGELFF. DNA of the CDR3: TGTGCCAGTAGTATTACGGCCGGGGAGCTGTTTTTT. The chain has TRBV19 and TRBJ2-2; D gene uncertain. CDR3 length: 12 amino acids. V dropped 3 bases and J dropped 6 bases, with 5 bases sitting between them. The germline CDR1 and CDR2 sequences are LNHDA and SQIVND (reference sequence).